This is a list of T cell receptor beta chains from one sample in a study of cytomegalovirus exposure and HLA in healthy donors. The data were produced by immunoSEQ multiplex PCR, yet TCRdb's version contains in-frame clones alone and is incomplete. Of some 250,000 clones listed, around 89% are singletons. The sample was PBMCs. The receptors shown here come from a woman between 18 and 30 years old in good health and CMV-seronegative. The CDR3 runs from the conserved cysteine through the conserved F or W. D genes are given only for firm matches. Clone size is stated in some rows and not others, as once, few, many or a class when expanded.

>TRBD1|TRBJ1-1|TRBV29-1|once
TGCAGCGTTTCCCTAATACTTCCGGGACAGGGGATCTCGAACACTGAAGCTTTCTTT
CSVSLILPGQGISNTEAFF
>-|TRBJ2-2|TRBV6-6|once
TGTGCCAGCAGCCTGGGGCCGAGCACCGGGGAGCTGTTTTTT
CASSLGPSTGELFF
>TRBD1|TRBJ2-7|TRBV7-8|-
TGTGCCAGCAGCCGTTTAGGACAGGGGAACTACGAGCAGTACTTC
CASSRLGQGNYEQYF
>-|TRBJ2-3|TRBV28|-
TGTGCCAGCAGTTTACCACAGGGCTCAGATACGCAGTATTTT
CASSLPQGSDTQYF
>-|TRBJ1-1|TRBV6-1|-
TGTGCCAGCAGTGAATTCCTGAGGGACACTGAAGCTTTCTTT
CASSEFLRDTEAFF
>TRBD1|TRBJ2-3|TRBV30|-
TGTGCCTGGAGAGGGTGGGGGGACAGGGCATCCACAGATACGCAGTATTTT
CAWRGWGDRASTDTQYF
>TRBD2|TRBJ2-3|TRBV6-5|-
TGTGCCAGCACCCCAGCGGGGGGCAGGCATACGCAGTATTTT
CASTPAGGRHTQYF
>TRBD1|TRBJ1-5|TRBV28|-
TGTGCCAGCAGTCTCCCCAACAGGGGGCCCCATCAGCCCCAGCATTTT
CASSLPNRGPHQPQHF
>-|TRBJ1-1|TRBV2|-
TGTGCCAGCAGTGAATTTAAGGGGTGGGTTTCCGACACTGAAGCTTTCTTT
CASSEFKGWVSDTEAFF
>TRBD2|TRBJ2-2|TRBV5-1|-
TGCGCCAGCGGGCGGGGGACCGGCGGGGAGCTGTTTTTT
CASGRGTGGELFF
>-|TRBJ1-6|TRBV28|-
TGTGCCAGCAGTTTATCAGGGGCATGGGATTCACCCCTCCACTTT
CASSLSGAWDSPLHF
>-|TRBJ1-2|TRBV6-5|-
TGTGCCAGCAGTTACTCCAGCGATTTGTTTGGCTACACCTTC
CASSYSSDLFGYTF
>TRBD2|TRBJ2-5|TRBV18|-
TGTGCCAGCTCATCTGCGGGGGGAAGTAGAGAGACCCAGTACTTC
CASSSAGGSRETQYF
>TRBD1|TRBJ2-3|TRBV6-1|-
TGTGCCAGCAGACCGGGACAGGTTTTCACAGATACGCAGTATTTT
CASRPGQVFTDTQYF
>-|TRBJ2-1|TRBV2|-
TGTGCCAGCAGTGAAGCCAAACGGGATAATGAGCAGTTCTTC
CASSEAKRDNEQFF
>-|TRBJ1-5|TRBV7-7|-
TGTGCCAGCAGCTTAGCGCCCATCGGGAGGACTCAGCCCCAGCATTTT
CASSLAPIGRTQPQHF
>-|TRBJ1-1|TRBV28|-
TGTGCCAGCAGTTTAGATAACGACAGGGAAGCTTTCTTT
CASSLDNDREAFF
>TRBD1|TRBJ1-1|TRBV5-6|-
TGTGCCAGCAGCTCCGGGACAGGGTTATCTGAAGCTTTCTTT
CASSSGTGLSEAFF
>-|TRBJ2-1|TRBV2|-
TGTGCCAGCAGTGAATTTGAGGGAGTAAATGAGCAGTTCTTC
CASSEFEGVNEQFF
>TRBD1|TRBJ2-1|TRBV29-1|once
TGCAGCGCTGAGGCGGGGGACAGGGGCTATGAGCAGTTCTTC
CSAEAGDRGYEQFF
>-|TRBJ2-1|TRBV28|-
TGTGCCGGCAGTAAAGAAGGGGGCTCCTACAATGAGCAGTTCTTC
CAGSKEGGSYNEQFF
>TRBD1|TRBJ1-2|TRBV28|-
TGTGCCAGCAGTTTGATGGTGACAGGGGTCTATGGCTACACCTTC
CASSLMVTGVYGYTF
>TRBD1|TRBJ2-7|TRBV5-1|-
TGCGCCAGCAGCTTTTGGACAGGGTCCTACGAGCAGTACTTC
CASSFWTGSYEQYF
>-|TRBJ1-6|TRBV7-3|once
TGTGCCAGCGCTTCTGGGCACGAAAATTCACCCCTCCACTTT
CASASGHENSPLHF
>-|TRBJ2-5|TRBV5-6|-
TGTGCCAGCAGCTTGGCCGGGTCCGGGGAGACCCAGTACTTC
CASSLAGSGETQYF
>-|TRBJ1-3|TRBV15|-
TGTGCCACCAGCAGAGATTCTGGCCGCTCTGGAAACACCATATATTTT
CATSRDSGRSGNTIYF
>TRBD2|TRBJ2-3|TRBV5-1|-
TGCGCCAGCAGCAGGACTTCTAGCGGGGGGGAATCAGATACGCAGTATTTT
CASSRTSSGGESDTQYF
>-|TRBJ2-7|TRBV30|-
TGTGCCGGTCAGGGTCACGAGCAGTACTTC
CAGQGHEQYF
>TRBD1|TRBJ1-2|TRBV5-4|-
TGTGCCAGCAGCTTGACAGGGACAGGGAATAGGGGCTACACCTTC
CASSLTGTGNRGYTF
>-|TRBJ1-6|TRBV2|-
TGTGCCAGCAGGGAGATGGGGGCAGTAAAAAATTCACCCCTCCACTTT
CASREMGAVKNSPLHF
>TRBD2|TRBJ2-1|TRBV5-1|-
TGCGCCAGCAGCGCGGGACTAGCGGGGACGGGTGAGCAGTTCTTC
CASSAGLAGTGEQFF
>-|TRBJ2-5|TRBV5-1|-
TGCGCCAGCAGCGGCCTACAGGGTCGGCAAGAGACCCAGTACTTC
CASSGLQGRQETQYF
>-|TRBJ1-5|TRBV27|-
TGTGCCAGCAGTTTAAACCAGGGTGCGTCGCAGCCCCAGCATTTT
CASSLNQGASQPQHF
>-|TRBJ2-6|TRBV5-5|-
TGTGCCAGCAGGCTTCTGGTCCAGGGGGGCCCGGGCTCTGGGGCCAACGTCCTGACTTTC
CASRLLVQGGPGSGANVLTF
>-|TRBJ1-3|TRBV7-8|-
TGTGCCAGCAGCTTGCGGGGGTCGGACGTCTCTGGAAACACCATATATTTT
CASSLRGSDVSGNTIYF
>-|TRBJ1-2|TRBV27|-
TGTGCCAGCAGTTTTGCAGGGTCCCATGATGGCTACACCTTC
CASSFAGSHDGYTF
>TRBD2|TRBJ2-3|TRBV5-1|once
TGCGCCAGCAGCTTGGCCATAGCTAGCGGGGGGGTGGATACGCAGTATTTT
CASSLAIASGGVDTQYF
>TRBD1|TRBJ2-2|TRBV27|-
TGTGCCAGCAGTTTATGGTTCGGACAGGGAGGATACACCGGGGAGCTGTTTTTT
CASSLWFGQGGYTGELFF
>TRBD1|TRBJ1-5|TRBV5-8|-
TGTGCCAGCAGCTTGTTGCTGACAGGGAAAGAGCCCCAGCATTTT
CASSLLLTGKEPQHF
>-|TRBJ2-5|TRBV27|once
TGTGCCAGCAGCCCCCGGGACACAAAAGAGACCCAGTACTTC
CASSPRDTKETQYF
>TRBD1|TRBJ1-5|TRBV28|-
TGTGCCAGCAGTATTCAGGGGGAGAATCAGCCCCAGCATTTT
CASSIQGENQPQHF
>-|TRBJ2-1|TRBV11-3|-
TGTGCCAGCAGCTTAGATATAACGAGTGGCAGGGAGCAGTTCTTC
CASSLDITSGREQFF
>-|TRBJ2-3|TRBV27|-
TGTGCCAGCAGTTCAGGGTTAGATACGCAGTATTTT
CASSSGLDTQYF
>TRBD1|TRBJ2-1|TRBV7-3|-
TGTGCCAGCAGCGACCTTCGAACAGGGGGTGGTAGAAATGAGCAGTTCTTC
CASSDLRTGGGRNEQFF
>-|TRBJ1-4|TRBV6-5|once
TGTGCCAGCAGTTACCGGGGGGGGAATGAAAAACTGTTTTTT
CASSYRGGNEKLFF
>TRBD2|TRBJ2-3|TRBV6-6|-
TGTGCCAGCAGTTTTCTAGCGGGGGGAACAGATACGCAGTATTTT
CASSFLAGGTDTQYF
>TRBD2|TRBJ2-3|TRBV7-6|-
TGTGCCAGCAGCCAGCGGGGGGGCACAGATACGCAGTATTTT
CASSQRGGTDTQYF
>TRBD2|TRBJ2-3|TRBV6-6|once
TGTGCCAGCAGTTATAAAGGTAGCGGGGCTGATACGCAGTATTTT
CASSYKGSGADTQYF
>TRBD1|TRBJ2-1|TRBV6-5|few
TGTGCCAGCAGTTACGACAGGGGCGGGAATGAGCAGTTCTTC
CASSYDRGGNEQFF
>-|TRBJ1-2|TRBV13|-
TGTGCCAGCAGCATGGGGACACCGACTAACTATGGCTACACCTTC
CASSMGTPTNYGYTF
>TRBD2|TRBJ2-2|TRBV7-8|-
TGTGCCAGCAGCTTTGGACTAGCGGGGGCCCGGGCCGGGGAGCTGTTTTTT
CASSFGLAGARAGELFF
>TRBD2|TRBJ2-7|TRBV5-8|-
TGTGCCAGCAGCCTCGGGACTAGCGGAAGGAGCTCCTACGAGCAGTACTTC
CASSLGTSGRSSYEQYF
>-|TRBJ2-1|TRBV11-2|-
TGTGCCAGCAGCTTACTTCCCCCGACACAGCTCAATGAGCAGTTCTTC
CASSLLPPTQLNEQFF
>TRBD1|TRBJ1-3|TRBV2|few
TGTGCCAGCAGGGGGACAGCCTCTGGAAACACCATATATTTT
CASRGTASGNTIYF
>-|TRBJ1-1|TRBV28|-
TGTGCCAGCAGTTTAATTAGGGGGGGCTGGGCCACTGAAGCTTTCTTT
CASSLIRGGWATEAFF
>-|TRBJ1-2|TRBV30|-
TGTGCCTGGAGTGGAACCAGGGGCTACACCTTC
CAWSGTRGYTF
>-|TRBJ1-1|TRBV27|-
TGTGCCAGCAGTTTAGTCCCTATGAACACTGAAGCTTTCTTT
CASSLVPMNTEAFF